A selection of T cell receptor beta chains follows, all from one sample in a study of technical replicates of blood from a few donors. TCRdb keeps only in-frame clones here, not all; method: immunoSEQ multiplex PCR. The sample shows tens of thousands of clones, 93% of them seen only once. The sample taken for sequencing was T cells isolated from PBMCs. The receptors were sampled from a human donor in good health. Each CDR3 is given with its conserved first and last residue. D genes are given only for firm matches. Rows may omit the clone size; those that give it use once, few, many or a size class.

J	size	V	D	DNA	CDR3
TRBJ2-5	NA	TRBV15	TRBD1	TGTGCCACCAACTATAGGGACAGGGAAGAGACCCAGTACTTC	CATNYRDREETQYF
TRBJ2-2	NA	TRBV10-1	NA	TGCGCCAGCAGTGAGTGGGGACTTGACACCGGGGAGCTGTTTTTT	CASSEWGLDTGELFF
TRBJ2-1	NA	TRBV19	TRBD2	TGTGCCAGTAGTATAGCCTCAACGGGAGGGTCTAATGAGCAGTTCTTC	CASSIASTGGSNEQFF
TRBJ2-3	NA	TRBV7-2	NA	TGTGCCAGCAGCTTCCTACGCGGGTATGGGGATACGCAGTATTTT	CASSFLRGYGDTQYF
TRBJ1-2	NA	TRBV19	TRBD1	TGTGCCAGTACCCCGGAGGGACAGGGGGCATTTGGCTACACCTTC	CASTPEGQGAFGYTF
TRBJ2-2	NA	TRBV12-5	TRBD2	TGTGCTAGTGGTTTGGAGAAGGGACTAGCGGGACCCGGGGAGCTGTTTTTT	CASGLEKGLAGPGELFF
TRBJ1-4	NA	TRBV6-1	NA	TGTGCCAGCACTCGGACAGTGGGTGCTAATGAAAAACTGTTTTTT	CASTRTVGANEKLFF
TRBJ1-6	NA	TRBV5-4	TRBD1	TGTGCCAGCAGCGACGCGACAGGGGTGAATTCACCCCTCCACTTT	CASSDATGVNSPLHF
TRBJ2-5	NA	TRBV9	NA	TGTGCCAGCAGCGTAGAGGCCCGGGGAGAGACCCAGTACTTC	CASSVEARGETQYF
TRBJ2-7	NA	TRBV28	TRBD1	TGTGCCAGCCCCTGGCGACAGGGGCAGAAGCAGTACTTC	CASPWRQGQKQYF
TRBJ2-1	NA	TRBV20-1	NA	TGCAGTGGAGGGCGGGATGAGCAGTTCTTC	CSGGRDEQFF
TRBJ2-7	NA	TRBV29-1	NA	TGCAGCGCATCCGGGACACAGCATTCCTACGAGCAGTACTTC	CSASGTQHSYEQYF
TRBJ2-1	NA	TRBV5-4	TRBD1	TGTGCCAGCAGCTTCCGTGGACAGGTCTACAATGAGCAGTTCTTC	CASSFRGQVYNEQFF
TRBJ2-3	once	TRBV5-1	NA	TGCGCCAGCAGCTTGGATAGGGGTAGGGGGGATACGCAGTATTTT	CASSLDRGRGDTQYF
TRBJ2-1	NA	TRBV2	TRBD2	TGTGCCAGCAGTGGAGGGGTTGCTAGCGGGGAGTTCTTC	CASSGGVASGEFF
TRBJ1-2	once	TRBV4-1	NA	TGCGCCAGCAGCCGAGCTCCCGGGACACCTGATGGCTACACCTTC	CASSRAPGTPDGYTF
TRBJ1-4	NA	TRBV10-2	NA	TGCGCCAGCAGTGAGAGTCAGGGGCTGATGAAACTGTTTTTT	CASSESQGLMKLFF
TRBJ2-1	NA	TRBV10-1	NA	TGCGCCAGCAGTGCCGTAGCGAACTCCTACAATGAGCAGTTCTTC	CASSAVANSYNEQFF
TRBJ2-7	NA	TRBV21-1	NA	TGTGCCAGCAGCAAAGGTGACAGGGGAGCCCCCTACGAGCAGTACTTC	CASSKGDRGAPYEQYF
TRBJ2-5	NA	TRBV11-2	TRBD2	TGTGCCAGCAGCTTAATAGGGCGGGAGAAGGGGGAGACCCAGTACTTC	CASSLIGREKGETQYF
TRBJ2-5	NA	TRBV19	NA	TGTGCCAGTAGTACCCCAGGGCGCCAAGAGACCCAGTACTTC	CASSTPGRQETQYF
TRBJ1-1	NA	TRBV27	NA	TGTGCCAGCAGCAGCAGGGCTGATGAGAACACTGAAGCTTTCTTT	CASSSRADENTEAFF
TRBJ2-7	NA	TRBV27	TRBD1	TGTGCCAGCAGTTTTGCAATCATCCAGGGGGTTAAGCCCTACGAGCAGTACTTC	CASSFAIIQGVKPYEQYF
TRBJ2-1	NA	TRBV19	TRBD1	TGTGCCAGTAGTATACCAGGGGGTGAGCAGTTCTTC	CASSIPGGEQFF
TRBJ2-7	once	TRBV12-5	TRBD1	TGTGCTAGTGGTTTGGAGTACAGGGGTTCCGAGCAGTACTTC	CASGLEYRGSEQYF
TRBJ2-1	NA	TRBV4-1	NA	TGCGCCAGCAGCCAGAGCGGTTCCTACAATGAGCAGTTCTTC	CASSQSGSYNEQFF
TRBJ2-2	NA	TRBV19	NA	TGTGCCAGTGACACCGGGCCGGGGAACATCGGGGAGCTGTTTTTT	CASDTGPGNIGELFF
TRBJ2-7	NA	TRBV20-1	NA	TGCAGTGCTAGAGATCTTAGCGAGCAGTACTTC	CSARDLSEQYF
TRBJ1-3	NA	TRBV20-1	NA	TGCAGTGCTCAAGACAGAAGCCGCGCAGAATTT	CSAQDRSRAEF
TRBJ2-7	NA	TRBV28	TRBD1	TGTGCCAGCCAAGGTAGGGGACAGGGGCACGAGCAGTACTTC	CASQGRGQGHEQYF
TRBJ1-5	NA	TRBV5-1	NA	TGCGCCAGCAGCTTTGCAGGGGTGAACAATCAGCCCCAGCATTTT	CASSFAGVNNQPQHF
TRBJ2-7	NA	TRBV7-9	NA	TGTGCCAGCAGCTCAAACTACGAGCAGTACTTC	CASSSNYEQYF
TRBJ2-2	NA	TRBV10-3	TRBD1	TGTGCCATCAAACGTGGGACAGGGGGAGGTGGCGGGGAGCTGTTTTTT	CAIKRGTGGGGGELFF
TRBJ2-7	once	TRBV4-1	NA	TGCGCCAGCAGCCAAGTACAGACCTACGAGCAGTACTTC	CASSQVQTYEQYF
TRBJ2-3	NA	TRBV6-5	TRBD2	TGTGCCAGCAGTTACAGAGAGCGGGGGACAGATACGCAGTATTTT	CASSYRERGTDTQYF
TRBJ1-2	NA	TRBV27	TRBD1	TGTGCCAGCAGTCGGGACAGGGAGTATGGCTACACCTTC	CASSRDREYGYTF
TRBJ2-1	NA	TRBV6-1	NA	TGTGCCAGCAGTGAAGTCGGGGAGCAGTTCTTC	CASSEVGEQFF
TRBJ2-7	NA	TRBV11-3	TRBD1	TGTGCCAGCAGCCCCGGGACAGGTGCTTACGAGCAGTACTTC	CASSPGTGAYEQYF
TRBJ2-3	NA	TRBV5-1	NA	TGCGCCAGCTGGAGGGAGGGCACAGATACGCAGTATTTT	CASWREGTDTQYF
TRBJ1-2	NA	TRBV28	TRBD1	TGTGCCAGCAGTAAACCCGGGACAGGGGCCTATGGCTACACCTTC	CASSKPGTGAYGYTF
TRBJ1-1	NA	TRBV28	TRBD1	TGTGCCAGCAGTTTATTAGGGACAGGGACCTGGAACACTGAAGCTTTCTTT	CASSLLGTGTWNTEAFF
TRBJ2-3	NA	TRBV25-1	NA	TGTGCCAGCCAAACAGATACGCAGTATTTT	CASQTDTQYF
TRBJ1-2	NA	TRBV29-1	NA	TGCAGCGTTGAATTGTGGCCAGCTAACTATGGCTACACCTTC	CSVELWPANYGYTF
TRBJ1-2	NA	TRBV30	TRBD1	TGTGCCTGGAATAGAGTGGGACAGGGGGCGCCTGGCTACACCTTC	CAWNRVGQGAPGYTF
TRBJ1-2	NA	TRBV28	NA	TGTGCCAGCATCCACCGGGAGGGTCCCCTCAAGACACCTGGCTACACCTTC	CASIHREGPLKTPGYTF
TRBJ2-1	NA	TRBV15	TRBD2	TGTGCCACCAGCAGGGGACTAGCGGCTAGCTACAATGAGCAGTTCTTC	CATSRGLAASYNEQFF
TRBJ1-2	NA	TRBV5-1	TRBD1	TGCGCCAGCAAGACAGGGACCGATGACTACACCTTC	CASKTGTDDYTF
TRBJ2-3	once	TRBV5-1	NA	TGCGCCAGCTCCGGGGTAGGGACAGATACGCAGTATTTT	CASSGVGTDTQYF
TRBJ2-1	NA	TRBV29-1	NA	TGCAGCGTTGAGGGGCTGAGTGTGGTTAGGAGCTCCTACAATGAGCAGTTCTTC	CSVEGLSVVRSSYNEQFF
TRBJ2-3	NA	TRBV28	TRBD2	TGTGCCAGCAGCCCTAGGGTAGTAGCGGGAGGCATTAGAGGCACAGATACGCAGTATTTT	CASSPRVVAGGIRGTDTQYF
TRBJ2-3	NA	TRBV10-1	TRBD2	TGCGCCAGCCGAGCTAGCGGGAGTACAGATACGCAGTATTTT	CASRASGSTDTQYF
TRBJ2-5	NA	TRBV6-1	NA	TGTGCCAGCAGTGAAGCGGGGGGGCCGGAGACCCAGTACTTC	CASSEAGGPETQYF